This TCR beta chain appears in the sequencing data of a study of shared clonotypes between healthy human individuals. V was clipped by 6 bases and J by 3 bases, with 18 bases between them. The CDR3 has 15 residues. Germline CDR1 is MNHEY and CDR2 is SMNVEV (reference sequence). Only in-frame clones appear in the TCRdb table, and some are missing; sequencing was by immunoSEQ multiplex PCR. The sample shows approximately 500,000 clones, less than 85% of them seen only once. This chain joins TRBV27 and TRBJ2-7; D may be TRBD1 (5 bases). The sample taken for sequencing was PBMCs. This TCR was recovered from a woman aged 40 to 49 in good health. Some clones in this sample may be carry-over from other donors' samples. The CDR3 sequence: CASSPMTANFYEQYF. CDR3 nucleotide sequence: TGTGCCAGCAGCCCCATGACAGCGAATTTCTACGAGCAGTACTTC.